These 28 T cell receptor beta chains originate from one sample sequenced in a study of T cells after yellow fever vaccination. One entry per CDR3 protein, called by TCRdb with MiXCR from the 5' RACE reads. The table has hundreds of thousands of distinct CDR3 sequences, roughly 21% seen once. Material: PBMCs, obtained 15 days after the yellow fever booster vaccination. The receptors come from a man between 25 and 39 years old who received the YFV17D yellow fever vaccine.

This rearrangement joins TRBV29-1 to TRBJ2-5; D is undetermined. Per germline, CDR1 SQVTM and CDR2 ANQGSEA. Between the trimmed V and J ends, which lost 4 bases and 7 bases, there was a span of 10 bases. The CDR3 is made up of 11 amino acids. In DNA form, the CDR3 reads TGCAGCGTTGTGGATATTGGGACCCAGTACTTC. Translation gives CSVVDIGTQYF.

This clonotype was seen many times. The CDR3 loop reads CSARDYLYEQYF. Written as DNA, the CDR3 is TGCAGTGCTCGGGACTACTTATACGAGCAGTACTTC. The rearrangement joins TRBV20-1 to TRBJ2-7; 7 positions agree with TRBD2. The V gene end was trimmed by 5 bases and the J gene end by 4 bases; junction bases not matched to a gene: 5. The CDR3 extends over 12 amino acids. CDR1 DFQATT and CDR2 SNEGSKA come from the germline V gene (reference sequence).

The CDR3 is CASGLGAASSAFF. CDR3 DNA: TGTGCCAGCGGGTTGGGGGCCGCGTCGAGTGCTTTCTTT. The chain couples TRBV28 to TRBJ1-1, with D perhaps TRBD1 (6 bases). Germline V lookup: CDR1 MDHEN, CDR2 SYDVKM. The CDR3 totals 13 residues. V was cut by 8 bases and J by 11 bases, with 21 bases left in between. The whole variable domain, filled in from reference TRBV28 and TRBJ1-1, reads DVKVTQSSRYLVKRTGEKVFLECVQDMDHENMFWYRQDPGLGLRLIYFSYDVKMKEKGDIPEGYSVSREKKERFSLILESASTNQTSMYLCASGLGAASSAFFGQGTRLTVV.

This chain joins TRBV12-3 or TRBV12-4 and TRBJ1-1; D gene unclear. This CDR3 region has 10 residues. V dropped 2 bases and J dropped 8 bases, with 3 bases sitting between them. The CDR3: CASSLQEAFF. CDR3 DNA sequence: TGTGCCAGCAGTTTACAGGAAGCTTTCTTT.

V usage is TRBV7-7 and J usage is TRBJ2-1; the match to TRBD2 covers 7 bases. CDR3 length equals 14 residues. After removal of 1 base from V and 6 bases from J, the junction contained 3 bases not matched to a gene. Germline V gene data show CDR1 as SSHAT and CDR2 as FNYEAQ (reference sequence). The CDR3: CASSLDGGGNEQFF. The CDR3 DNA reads TGTGCCAGCAGCTTAGATGGCGGGGGCAATGAGCAGTTCTTC. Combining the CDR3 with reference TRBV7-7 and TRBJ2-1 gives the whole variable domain GAGVSQSPRYKVTKRGQDVTLRCDPISSHATLYWYQQALGQGPEFLTYFNYEAQPDKSGLPSDRFSAERPEGSISTLTIQRTEQRDSAMYRCASSLDGGGNEQFFGPGTRLTVL.

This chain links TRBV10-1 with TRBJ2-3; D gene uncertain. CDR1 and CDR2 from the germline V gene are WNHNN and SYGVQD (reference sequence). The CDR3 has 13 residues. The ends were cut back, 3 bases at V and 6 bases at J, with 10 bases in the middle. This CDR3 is CASSEDSSDTQYF. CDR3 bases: TGCGCCAGCAGTGAAGATAGTAGTGATACGCAGTATTTT.

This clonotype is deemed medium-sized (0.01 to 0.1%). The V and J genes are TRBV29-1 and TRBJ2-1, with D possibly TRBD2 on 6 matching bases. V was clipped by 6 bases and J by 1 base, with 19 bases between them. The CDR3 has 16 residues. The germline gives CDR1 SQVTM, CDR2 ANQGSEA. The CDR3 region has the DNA TGCAGCGTGATGGAGGGTAGGCCCCCTTCCTACAATGAGCAGTTCTTC. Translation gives CSVMEGRPPSYNEQFF.

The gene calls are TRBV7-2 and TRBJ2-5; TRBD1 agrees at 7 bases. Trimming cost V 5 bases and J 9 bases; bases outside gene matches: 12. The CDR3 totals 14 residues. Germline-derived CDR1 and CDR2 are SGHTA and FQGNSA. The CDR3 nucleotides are TGTGCCAGCAGCCAAGACAGGGCAGGAAGGGCCCAGTACTTC. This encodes CASSQDRAGRAQYF.

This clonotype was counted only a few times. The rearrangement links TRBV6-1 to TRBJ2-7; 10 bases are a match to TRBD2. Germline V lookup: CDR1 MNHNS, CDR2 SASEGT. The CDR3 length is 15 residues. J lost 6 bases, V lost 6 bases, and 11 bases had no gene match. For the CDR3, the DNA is TGTGCCAGCAGCCCACCTAGCGGGAGATTCGGCGAGCAGTACTTC. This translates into CASSPPSGRFGEQYF.

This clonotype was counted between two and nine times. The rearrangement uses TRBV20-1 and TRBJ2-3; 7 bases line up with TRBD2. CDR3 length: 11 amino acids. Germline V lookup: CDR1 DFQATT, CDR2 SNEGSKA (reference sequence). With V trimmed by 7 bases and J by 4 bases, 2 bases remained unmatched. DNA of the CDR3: TGCAGTGGGGGGAGGGCAGATACGCAGTATTTT. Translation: CSGGRADTQYF.

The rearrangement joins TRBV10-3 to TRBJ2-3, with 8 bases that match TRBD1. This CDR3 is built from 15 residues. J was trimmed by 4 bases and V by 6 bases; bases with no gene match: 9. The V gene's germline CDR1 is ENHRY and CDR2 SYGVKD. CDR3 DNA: TGTGCCATCAGAAGGGGACAGGTTTTGGCAGATACGCAGTATTTT. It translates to CAIRRGQVLADTQYF.

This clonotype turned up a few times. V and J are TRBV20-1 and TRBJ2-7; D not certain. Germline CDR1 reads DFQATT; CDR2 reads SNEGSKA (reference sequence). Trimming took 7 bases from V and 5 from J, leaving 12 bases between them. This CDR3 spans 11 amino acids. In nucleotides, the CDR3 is TGCAGTGTTGATGCAGGCCACGAGCAGTACTTC. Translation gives CSVDAGHEQYF.

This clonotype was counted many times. The CDR3 DNA reads TGTGCCAGCAGCCCTGGGGGCAATGAGCAGTTCTTC. Its protein is CASSPGGNEQFF. The genes are TRBV3-1 and TRBJ2-1; D may correspond to TRBD1 or TRBD2 (5 bases each). The CDR3 is 12 residues long. Trimming took off 4 bases at V and 6 bases at J, with 7 bases between the two ends. The germline gives CDR1 LGHDT, CDR2 YNNKEL (reference sequence).

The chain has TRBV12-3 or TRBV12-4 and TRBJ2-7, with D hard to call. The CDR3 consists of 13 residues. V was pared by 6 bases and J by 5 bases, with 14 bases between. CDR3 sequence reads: CASRYGPGNEQYF. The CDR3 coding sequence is TGTGCCAGCAGATACGGACCAGGCAACGAGCAGTACTTC.

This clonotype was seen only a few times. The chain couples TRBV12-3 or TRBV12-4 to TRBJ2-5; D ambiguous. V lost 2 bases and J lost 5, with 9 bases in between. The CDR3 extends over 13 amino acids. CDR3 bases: TGTGCCAGCAGTTTAACGACCTCGGAGACCCAGTACTTC. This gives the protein CASSLTTSETQYF.

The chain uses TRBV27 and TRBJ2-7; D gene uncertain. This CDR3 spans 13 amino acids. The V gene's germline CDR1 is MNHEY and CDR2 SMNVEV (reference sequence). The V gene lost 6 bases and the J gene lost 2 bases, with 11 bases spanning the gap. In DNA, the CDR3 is TGTGCCAGCAGCCATCCCGGTCCCTACGAGCAGTACTTC. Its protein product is CASSHPGPYEQYF.

The CDR3 reads CASSYGRRSSYEQYF. CDR3 in DNA: TGTGCCAGCAGTTACGGCAGGCGGAGCTCCTACGAGCAGTACTTC. This chain links TRBV6-5 with TRBJ2-7; D is unclear. CDR1 and CDR2 from the germline V gene are MNHEY and SVGAGI. V lost 2 bases, J lost 0 bases, and 11 bases lay in between. The CDR3 runs to 15 residues.

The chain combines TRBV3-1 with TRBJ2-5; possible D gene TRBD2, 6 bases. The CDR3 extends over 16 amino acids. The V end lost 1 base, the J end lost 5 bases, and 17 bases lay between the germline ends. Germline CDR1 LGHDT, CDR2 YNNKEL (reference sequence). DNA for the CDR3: TGTGCCAGCAGCCAAGTCCTCCGGGGGATGGACGAGACCCAGTACTTC. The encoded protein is CASSQVLRGMDETQYF.

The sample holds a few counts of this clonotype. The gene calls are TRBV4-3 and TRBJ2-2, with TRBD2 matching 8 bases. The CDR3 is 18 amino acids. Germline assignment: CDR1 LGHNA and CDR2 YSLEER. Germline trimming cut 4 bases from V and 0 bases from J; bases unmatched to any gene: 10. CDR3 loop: CASSREPPGLANTGELFF. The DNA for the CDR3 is TGCGCCAGCAGCCGGGAACCACCGGGACTAGCGAACACCGGGGAGCTGTTTTTT.

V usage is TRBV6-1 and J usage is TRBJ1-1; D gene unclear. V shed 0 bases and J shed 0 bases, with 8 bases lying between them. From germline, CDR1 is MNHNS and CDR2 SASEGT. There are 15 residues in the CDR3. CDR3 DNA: TGTGCCAGCAGTGAAGCGCCCGTGCTGAACACTGAAGCTTTCTTT. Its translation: CASSEAPVLNTEAFF.

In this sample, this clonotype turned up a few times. The CDR3 sequence: CASSLGTGSTTDTQYF. In DNA, the CDR3 is TGTGCCAGCAGCTTAGGGACAGGGAGTACCACAGATACGCAGTATTTT. V usage is TRBV7-9 and J usage is TRBJ2-3; 8 nucleotides agree with TRBD1. In germline, CDR1 is SEHNR, CDR2 FQNEAQ (reference sequence). With 1 base clipped from V and 2 bases from J, the junction kept 5 bases outside the gene matches. The CDR3 loop spans 16 amino acids.

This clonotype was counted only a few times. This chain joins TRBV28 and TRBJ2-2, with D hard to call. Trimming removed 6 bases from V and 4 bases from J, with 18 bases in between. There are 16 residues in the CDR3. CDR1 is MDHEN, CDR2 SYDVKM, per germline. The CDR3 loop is CASSLRQAAVTGELFF. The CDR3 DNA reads TGTGCCAGCAGCCTTCGGCAGGCGGCGGTCACCGGGGAGCTGTTTTTT. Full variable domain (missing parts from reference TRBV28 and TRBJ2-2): DVKVTQSSRYLVKRTGEKVFLECVQDMDHENMFWYRQDPGLGLRLIYFSYDVKMKEKGDIPEGYSVSREKKERFSLILESASTNQTSMYLCASSLRQAAVTGELFFGEGSRLTVL.

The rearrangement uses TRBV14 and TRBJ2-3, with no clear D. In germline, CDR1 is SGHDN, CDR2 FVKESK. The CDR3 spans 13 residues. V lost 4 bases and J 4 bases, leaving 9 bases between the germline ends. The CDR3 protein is CASSRLDPDTQYF. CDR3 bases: TGTGCCAGCAGCCGTCTGGACCCAGATACGCAGTATTTT.

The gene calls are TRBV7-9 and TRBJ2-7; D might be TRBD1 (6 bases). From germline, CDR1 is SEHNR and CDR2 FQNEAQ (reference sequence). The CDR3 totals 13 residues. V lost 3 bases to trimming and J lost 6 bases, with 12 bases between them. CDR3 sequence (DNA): TGTGCCAGCAGCTTGGGGGCAGGGATCGAGCAGTACTTC. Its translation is CASSLGAGIEQYF.

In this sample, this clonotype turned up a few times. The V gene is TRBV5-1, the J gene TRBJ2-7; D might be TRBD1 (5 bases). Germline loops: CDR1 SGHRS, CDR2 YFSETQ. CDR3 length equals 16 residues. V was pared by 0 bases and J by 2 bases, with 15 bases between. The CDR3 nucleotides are TGCGCCAGCAGCTTGGTATCGTATGACAGAGCCTACGAGCAGTACTTC. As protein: CASSLVSYDRAYEQYF.

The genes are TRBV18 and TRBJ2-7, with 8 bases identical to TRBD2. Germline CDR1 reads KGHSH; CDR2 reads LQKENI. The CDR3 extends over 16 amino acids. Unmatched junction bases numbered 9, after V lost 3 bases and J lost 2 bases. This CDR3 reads CASSPGRGGQPYEQYF. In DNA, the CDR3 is TGTGCCAGCTCACCCGGGAGGGGTGGACAGCCCTACGAGCAGTACTTC.

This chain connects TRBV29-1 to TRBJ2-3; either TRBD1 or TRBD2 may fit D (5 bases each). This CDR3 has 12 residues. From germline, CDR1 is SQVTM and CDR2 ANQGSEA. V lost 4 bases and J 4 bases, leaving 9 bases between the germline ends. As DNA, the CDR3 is TGCAGCGTTGTCGGGACGGCAGATACGCAGTATTTT. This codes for CSVVGTADTQYF.

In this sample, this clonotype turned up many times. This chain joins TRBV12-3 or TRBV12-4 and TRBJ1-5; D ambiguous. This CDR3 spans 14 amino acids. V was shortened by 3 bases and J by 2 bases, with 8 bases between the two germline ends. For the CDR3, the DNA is TGTGCCAGCAGTTTTCGGACCGGCAATCAGCCCCAGCATTTT. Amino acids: CASSFRTGNQPQHF.